These 19 T cell receptor beta chains share one sample of origin, sequenced in a study of blood T cell repertoires in COVID-19. Assay: immunoSEQ multiplex PCR; the TCRdb copy retains only in-frame clones and omits some. The table lists around 150,000 clones, 84% of them singletons. Sequenced material: peripheral blood. These receptors originate from a young man with COVID-19, enrolled during active disease.

The CDR3 loop is CASSRTGSGNTIYF. The CDR3, as DNA: TGTGCCAGCAGCCGCACAGGGTCTGGAAACACCATATATTTT. The V and J genes are TRBV11-3 and TRBJ1-3; D is perhaps TRBD1 (6 bases). Trimming removed 5 bases from V and 1 base from J, with 9 bases in between. CDR1 is SGHNT, CDR2 YENEEA, per germline. This CDR3 is 14 amino acids long.

V and J are TRBV11-2 and TRBJ2-7, with 7 bases matching TRBD2. The length of the CDR3 is 13 residues. V shed 3 bases and J 6 bases; nucleotides not matched to a gene: 5. The germline V gene has CDR1 SGHAT and CDR2 FQNNGV. The CDR3 loop reads CASSFGTTLEQYF. As DNA, the CDR3 is TGTGCCAGCAGCTTCGGGACTACTCTCGAGCAGTACTTC. Filled out from reference TRBV11-2 and TRBJ2-7, the complete variable domain reads EAGVAQSPRYKIIEKRQSVAFWCNPISGHATLYWYQQILGQGPKLLIQFQNNGVVDDSQLPKDRFSAERLKGVDSTLKIQPAKLEDSAVYLCASSFGTTLEQYFGPGTRLTVT.

The chain links TRBV18 to TRBJ1-2, with no clear D. CDR3 length: 14 residues. Germline CDR1 is KGHSH and CDR2 is LQKENI. V gave up 6 bases and J gave up 6 bases, with 17 bases separating them. The CDR3 bases are TGTGCCAGCTCCCCCCCGGGGTACGGGGATGGCTACACCTTC. As protein: CASSPPGYGDGYTF.

This rearrangement joins TRBV24-1 to TRBJ1-5; 7 bases map to TRBD1. The germline V gene has CDR1 KGHDR and CDR2 SFDVKD. Trimming at V came to 5 bases and at J to 4 bases, leaving 7 bases not matched to a gene. This CDR3 region has 15 residues. The CDR3 coding sequence is TGTGCCACCAGTGGAGGGGGCACGGGTAATCAGCCCCAGCATTTT. Translation: CATSGGGTGNQPQHF.

J is TRBJ1-5 and V is TRBV6-2 or TRBV6-3; perhaps TRBD1 as D (5 bases). CDR3 length: 15 amino acids. Germline values: CDR1 MNHEY, CDR2 SVGEGT. The V end lost 0 bases, the J end lost 7 bases, and 13 bases lay between the germline ends. DNA of the CDR3: TGTGCCAGCAGTTACTCGGGGCAGGGTTACCAGCCCCAGCATTTT. It yields the protein CASSYSGQGYQPQHF.

This sequence joins TRBV7-2 and TRBJ1-2, with unresolved D. Germline CDR1 is SGHTA and CDR2 is FQGNSA. Trimming stripped 4 bases from V and 4 bases from J, with 10 bases between. The CDR3 runs 13 residues. CDR3 loop: CASSSSRGYGYTF. CDR3 in DNA: TGTGCCAGCAGCTCGAGCCGAGGCTATGGCTACACCTTC.

This rearrangement joins TRBV10-3 to TRBJ2-6; D may be TRBD2 (6 bases). Trimming removed 7 bases from V and 3 bases from J, with 19 bases in between. The germline V gene encodes CDR1 ENHRY and CDR2 SYGVKD. CDR3 length: 17 amino acids. The CDR3 nucleotides are TGTGCCATCAAATCCGGGACGGGGGACTTTGGGGCCAACGTCCTGACTTTC. Its protein is CAIKSGTGDFGANVLTF.

The chain links TRBV11-3 to TRBJ2-5; 15 nucleotides line up with TRBD2. Losses at the gene ends were 5 bases for V and 3 bases for J; bases not matched to a gene: 4. This CDR3 contains 16 residues. Per germline, CDR1 SGHNT and CDR2 YENEEA. The CDR3 DNA sequence: TGTGCCAGCAGCCGGACTAGCGGGAGGGCCGAAGAGACCCAGTACTTC. Protein product: CASSRTSGRAEETQYF.

The chain combines TRBV4-1 with TRBJ1-3, with D uncertain. The CDR3 totals 15 residues. Trimming took 4 bases from V and 2 from J, leaving 12 bases between them. Germline V gene sequence: CDR1 MGHRA, CDR2 YSYEKL. CDR3 coding DNA: TGCGCCAGCAGCCCGCAACTGAGGGCTGGAAACACCATATATTTT. It codes for CASSPQLRAGNTIYF.

The chain uses TRBV9 and TRBJ2-7; TRBD2 is a possible D gene (6 bases). CDR1 is SGDLS and CDR2 is YYNGEE in the germline V gene. V was pared by 2 bases and J by 7 bases, with 7 bases between. The CDR3 has 11 residues. The CDR3 protein is CASSVGGEQYF. The DNA for the CDR3 is TGTGCCAGCAGCGTCGGAGGGGAGCAGTACTTC.

The gene calls are TRBV15 and TRBJ2-7; weak D call: TRBD2 (6 bases). This CDR3 is built from 14 residues. Trimming stripped 2 bases from V and 6 bases from J, with 14 bases between. CDR1 is LNHNV and CDR2 is YYDKDF in the germline V gene (reference sequence). CDR3 sequence: CATSRMRVGGEQYF. The CDR3 DNA reads as TGTGCCACCAGCAGAATGCGGGTGGGGGGCGAGCAGTACTTC.

The rearrangement links TRBV11-2 to TRBJ2-3; tentatively, D is TRBD2 (5 bases). V dropped 7 bases and J dropped 2 bases, with 19 bases sitting between them. Germline loops: CDR1 SGHAT, CDR2 FQNNGV. The CDR3 is made up of 16 amino acids. The CDR3 sequence: CASNLLDIELTDTQYF. CDR3 DNA sequence: TGTGCCAGCAACCTACTAGACATCGAACTCACAGATACGCAGTATTTT.

The chain carries TRBV6-1 and TRBJ1-2; no clear D. The CDR3 is 18 residues long. Trimming took 2 bases from V and 1 from J, leaving 20 bases between them. The germline gives CDR1 MNHNS, CDR2 SASEGT. The CDR3 reads CASSELAGEGSRNYGYTF. The CDR3 DNA sequence: TGTGCCAGCAGTGAATTGGCGGGAGAAGGATCCCGTAACTATGGCTACACCTTC.

This chain joins TRBV5-1 and TRBJ2-3; D unclear. V lost 4 bases to trimming and J lost 2 bases, with 5 bases between them. CDR1 and CDR2 from the germline V gene are SGHRS and YFSETQ. The CDR3 covers 12 residues. CDR3 sequence (DNA): TGCGCCAGCAGCACTCCCACAGATACGCAGTATTTT. It codes for CASSTPTDTQYF.

V gene TRBV4-1 combines with J gene TRBJ1-1; D unresolved. The CDR3 is 12 amino acids. CDR1 is MGHRA and CDR2 is YSYEKL in the germline V gene. V was shortened by 4 bases and J by 8 bases, with 11 bases between the two germline ends. The DNA of the CDR3 is TGCGCCAGCAGCCGAGGGTCCTCCGAAGCTTTCTTT. This codes for CASSRGSSEAFF.

This chain links TRBV18 with TRBJ1-1; 8 bases match TRBD1. The CDR3 runs to 13 residues. Germline lookup yields CDR1 KGHSH and CDR2 LQKENI. The junction had 8 bases not matched to a gene; V was cut back by 3 bases and J by 11 bases. The DNA of the CDR3 is TGTGCCAGCTCACCCACACCAGGGGGCTCGGCTTTCTTT. This codes for CASSPTPGGSAFF.

The sample holds one count of this clone. The gene calls are TRBV7-9 and TRBJ1-2; D is possibly TRBD1 (5 bases). CDR3 length: 13 amino acids. Trimming pared 1 base from V and 5 bases from J, leaving 8 bases between. The V gene's germline CDR1 is SEHNR and CDR2 FQNEAQ (reference sequence). The CDR3 is CASSLGSGYGYTF. The CDR3 nucleotides read TGTGCCAGCAGCTTAGGGTCAGGGTATGGCTACACCTTC. The complete variable domain, with remaining parts taken from reference TRBV7-9 and TRBJ1-2, reads DTGVSQNPRHKITKRGQNVTFRCDPISEHNRLYWYRQTLGQGPEFLTYFQNEAQLEKSRLLSDRFSAERPKGSFSTLEIQRTEQGDSAMYLCASSLGSGYGYTFGSGTRLTVV.

The chain combines TRBV25-1 with TRBJ2-7; 8 bases are shared with TRBD1. CDR1 is MGHDK and CDR2 is SYGVNS in the germline V gene. The CDR3 is 14 residues long. V lost 7 bases, J lost 3 bases, and 8 bases stayed unmatched. This CDR3 is CASNSGTGVYEQYF. In nucleotides, the CDR3 is TGTGCCAGCAACTCCGGGACAGGAGTCTACGAGCAGTACTTC.

The chain joins TRBV28 to TRBJ1-6; D perhaps matches TRBD1 (5 bases). In germline, CDR1 is MDHEN, CDR2 SYDVKM. The CDR3 extends over 14 amino acids. The V end lost 5 bases, the J end lost 10 bases, and 15 bases lay between the germline ends. The CDR3 nucleotides read TGTGCCAGCAGTCCCATTGGGGGAGGCTCACCCCTCCACTTT. This sequence encodes CASSPIGGGSPLHF. Based on the CDR3 plus reference TRBV28 and TRBJ1-6, the full variable domain is DVKVTQSSRYLVKRTGEKVFLECVQDMDHENMFWYRQDPGLGLRLIYFSYDVKMKEKGDIPEGYSVSREKKERFSLILESASTNQTSMYLCASSPIGGGSPLHFGNGTRLTVT.